The next 15 T cell receptor beta chains were all read from a single sample in a study of blood T cell repertoires in COVID-19. TCRdb keeps only in-frame clones here, not all; method: immunoSEQ multiplex PCR. The repertoire includes about 70,000 clones, around 91% of them detected once, and 7.5% to 9% sits in the top ten. The sample was peripheral blood. The receptors derive from a human donor in a cohort sampled during active COVID-19.

The chain is built from TRBV7-2 and TRBJ1-1; D remains unclear. The CDR3 is 14 residues long. Germline values: CDR1 SGHTA, CDR2 FQGNSA. V dropped 2 bases and J dropped 1 base, with 8 bases sitting between them. The CDR3: CASSLRRGNTEAFF. CDR3 coding DNA: TGTGCCAGCAGCTTAAGGCGGGGGAACACTGAAGCTTTCTTT.

V and J are TRBV4-2 and TRBJ2-7, with 7 bases matching TRBD2. The CDR3 consists of 13 residues. Losses at the gene ends were 0 bases for V and 5 bases for J; bases not matched to a gene: 1. Germline V lookup: CDR1 LGHNA, CDR2 YNFKEQ. The CDR3 nucleotides are TGTGCCAGCAGCCAAGACGGACTAGACGAGCAGTACTTC. As protein: CASSQDGLDEQYF.

The V and J genes are TRBV6-5 and TRBJ2-7, with TRBD1 matching 8 bases. Germline CDR1 reads MNHEY; CDR2 reads SVGAGI. V lost 5 bases to trimming and J lost 2 bases; unmatched junction nucleotides: 8. This CDR3 contains 15 residues. CDR3 sequence reads: CASSRAGQGAYEQYF. The CDR3 DNA is TGTGCCAGCAGTAGAGCTGGACAGGGAGCCTACGAGCAGTACTTC.

This chain joins TRBV11-2 and TRBJ1-1; D may be TRBD1 (6 bases). In germline, CDR1 is SGHAT, CDR2 FQNNGV. V was trimmed by 4 bases and J by 4 bases, leaving 16 bases between them. This CDR3 comprises 15 residues. The chain's CDR3 is CASSSPRDRITEAFF. The CDR3 DNA sequence: TGTGCCAGCAGCTCCCCTAGAGACAGGATCACTGAAGCTTTCTTT.

The genes are TRBV2 and TRBJ2-7; D gene uncertain. The CDR3 runs 12 residues. The V gene's germline CDR1 is SNHLY and CDR2 FYNNEI. V gave up 0 bases and J gave up 6 bases, with 6 bases separating them. This chain's CDR3 is CASSEASFEQYF. DNA of the CDR3: TGTGCCAGCAGTGAAGCGAGCTTCGAGCAGTACTTC.

The chain joins TRBV27 to TRBJ1-2; D might be TRBD1 (6 bases). The CDR3 loop spans 14 amino acids. Germline CDR1 is MNHEY and CDR2 is SMNVEV (reference sequence). V shed 6 bases and J shed 2 bases, with 13 bases lying between them. In nucleotides, the CDR3 is TGTGCCAGCAGAGGGCGGACAGCGAACTATGGCTACACCTTC. Its translation: CASRGRTANYGYTF.

The chain uses TRBV11-2 and TRBJ1-5, with a tentative D call TRBD1 (6 bases). CDR1 and CDR2 (germline): SGHAT, FQNNGV. Trimming removed 5 bases at V and 2 bases at J, with 13 bases between. CDR3 length: 15 amino acids. Written as DNA, the CDR3 is TGTGCCAGCAGCCCGACAGGAGTCGGCAATCAGCCCCAGCATTTT. Translation gives CASSPTGVGNQPQHF.

The gene calls are TRBV11-2 and TRBJ2-7; D might be TRBD2 (6 bases). The V end lost 2 bases, the J end lost 2 bases, and 10 bases lay between the germline ends. Germline CDR1 and CDR2: SGHAT and FQNNGV. The CDR3 contains 14 residues. CDR3 nucleotide sequence: TGTGCCAGCAGCTTATGGGGGGTGCCCTACGAGCAGTACTTC. It yields the protein CASSLWGVPYEQYF.

The chain recombines TRBV27 with TRBJ1-1, with TRBD1 matching 12 bases. The CDR3 covers 16 residues. V was pared by 9 bases and J by 0 bases, with 8 bases of the junction left unmatched. Germline assignment: CDR1 MNHEY and CDR2 SMNVEV (reference sequence). CDR3 sequence (DNA): TGTGCCAGTTCCAAGGGGACAGGGGGCGTGAACACTGAAGCTTTCTTT. Translated, it gives CASSKGTGGVNTEAFF.

The gene calls are TRBV28 and TRBJ1-5; 7 bases line up with TRBD1. Trimming cost V 6 bases and J 1 base; bases outside gene matches: 0. The V gene's germline CDR1 is MDHEN and CDR2 SYDVKM. The CDR3 totals 13 residues. The CDR3 nucleotides read TGTGCCAGCAGACAGGGGAGCAATCAGCCCCAGCATTTT. Its protein product is CASRQGSNQPQHF.

The V gene is TRBV4-3, the J gene TRBJ1-2; D not certain. The CDR3 totals 15 residues. V was shortened by 0 bases and J by 4 bases, with 12 bases between the two germline ends. Germline values: CDR1 LGHNA, CDR2 YSLEER. The CDR3 bases are TGCGCCAGCAGCCAAGAAAGGACTCACCTCTATGGCTACACCTTC. This sequence encodes CASSQERTHLYGYTF.

V usage is TRBV27 and J usage is TRBJ1-5; D is undetermined. This CDR3 is built from 12 residues. Germline V lookup: CDR1 MNHEY, CDR2 SMNVEV (reference sequence). The ends were cut back, 5 bases at V and 3 bases at J, with 5 bases in the middle. Here the CDR3 reads CASSPINQPQHF. CDR3 sequence (DNA): TGTGCCAGCAGTCCCATCAATCAGCCCCAGCATTTT.

The rearrangement uses TRBV15 and TRBJ1-2; 8 nucleotides agree with TRBD1. With 2 bases clipped from V and 3 bases from J, the junction kept 14 bases outside the gene matches. This CDR3 is 18 amino acids long. The germline CDR1 and CDR2 sequences are LNHNV and YYDKDF (reference sequence). CDR3 coding DNA: TGTGCCACCAGCAGAAAAAGTAGGACAGGGAGTCGTGACTATGGCTACACCTTC. Amino acids: CATSRKSRTGSRDYGYTF. The whole variable domain, filled in from reference TRBV15 and TRBJ1-2, reads DAMVIQNPRYQVTQFGKPVTLSCSQTLNHNVMYWYQQKSSQAPKLLFHYYDKDFNNEADTPDNFQSRRPNTSFCFLDIRSPGLGDTAMYLCATSRKSRTGSRDYGYTFGSGTRLTVV.

The J gene is TRBJ2-7, the V gene TRBV28; D is perhaps TRBD2 (5 bases). The length of the CDR3 is 14 residues. V was pared by 2 bases and J by 7 bases, with 15 bases between. Germline V gene data show CDR1 as MDHEN and CDR2 as SYDVKM. CDR3 DNA sequence: TGTGCCAGCAGTTTACACGGGTCCGGGAATGAGCAGTACTTC. This translates into CASSLHGSGNEQYF.

This sequence joins TRBV7-6 and TRBJ2-7, with D unclear. The CDR3 length is 13 residues. Trimming pared 6 bases from V and 3 bases from J, leaving 12 bases between. Germline V lookup: CDR1 SGHVS, CDR2 FNYEAQ. The CDR3: CASSPRQSYEQYF. CDR3 DNA sequence: TGTGCCAGCAGTCCCAGGCAGAGCTACGAGCAGTACTTC.